This T cell receptor beta chain was documented in a study of tumor T cells in aggressive B-cell lymphoma. The germline V gene encodes CDR1 ENHRY and CDR2 SYGVKD. V was clipped by 9 bases and J by 2 bases; unmatched bases: 5. The CDR3 covers 14 residues. Generated by immunoSEQ multiplex PCR, the TCRdb table keeps only in-frame clones and is missing some. The sample shows roughly 3,300 clones, 69% of them seen only once. The sequenced sample was tumor tissue. The chain links TRBV10-3 to TRBJ2-1; 9 positions match TRBD1. This clonotype was obtained from an adult with diffuse large B cell lymphoma. DNA for the CDR3: TGTGCCATTAGCGGACAGGGGACCTACAATGAGCAGTTCTTC. Translation: CAISGQGTYNEQFF.